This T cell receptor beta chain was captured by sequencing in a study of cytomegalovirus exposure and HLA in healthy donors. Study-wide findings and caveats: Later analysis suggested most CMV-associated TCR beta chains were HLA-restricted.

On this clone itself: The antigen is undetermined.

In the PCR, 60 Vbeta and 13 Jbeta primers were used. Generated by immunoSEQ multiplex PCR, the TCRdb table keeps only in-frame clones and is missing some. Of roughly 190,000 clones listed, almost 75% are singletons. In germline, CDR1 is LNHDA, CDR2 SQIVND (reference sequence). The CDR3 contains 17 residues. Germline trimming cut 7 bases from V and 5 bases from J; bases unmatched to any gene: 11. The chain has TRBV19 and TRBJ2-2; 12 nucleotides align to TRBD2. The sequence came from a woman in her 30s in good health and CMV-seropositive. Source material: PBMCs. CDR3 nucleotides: TGTGCCAGTAAAGGTCGACTAGCGGGAGTCGTAACCGGGGAGCTGTTTTTT. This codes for CASKGRLAGVVTGELFF.